This T cell receptor (beta chain) was found in a study of T cell changes during pregnancy in multiple sclerosis. Repertoires were generated with immunoSEQ multiplex PCR, while TCRdb's copy carries only in-frame clones and drops some. The sample lists around 57,000 clones; approximately 91% were seen once. The CDR3 runs to 14 residues. Per the germline V gene, CDR1 is SGHTA and CDR2 is FQGNSA. The J segment lost 3 bases and the V segment lost 5 bases, leaving 3 bases of the junction unmatched. The V and J genes are TRBV7-2 and TRBJ1-5, with 8 bases fitting TRBD1. The sequence was collected from a female donor with multiple sclerosis, enrolled in a pregnancy study. The source material was peripheral blood, sampled in the second trimester of pregnancy. The CDR3 DNA reads TGTGCCAGCAGCAAGACAGGGGCCAATCAGCCCCAGCATTTT. Residues: CASSKTGANQPQHF.